The 9 T cell receptor beta chains reported below all come from one sample, sequenced in a study of T cells in Graves' hyperthyroidism and ophthalmopathy (dated by TCRdb to 2018 to 2020). The method was multiplex PCR. Reads for this sample came from an Illumina HiSeq 2000. TCR beta CDR3 regions were amplified from RNA transcripts. The first round of RT-PCR for the TCR CDR3 was performed with the HTBI primer set and the Qiagen OneStep RT-PCR kit. TCRdb applied fastp at Q25 and MiXCR to the public reads, then kept only in-frame beta chains. Each entry merges the rows of one CDR3 protein and shows their most common DNA and genes. The sample yields about 400,000 distinct CDR3 sequences; about 15% were counted once. Just under 8% of the sample is taken by the ten largest. The specimen sequenced was blood. These receptors all come from a woman aged 18-29 years with Graves' hyperthyroidism.

This clonotype was observed at least ten times. CDR3: CASSQGADSPLHF. In DNA, the CDR3 is TGTGCCAGCAGTCAGGGGGCTGATTCACCCCTCCACTTT. The chain has TRBV12-3 or TRBV12-4 and TRBJ1-6; 8 bases are a match to TRBD1. V shed 5 bases and J 8 bases; nucleotides not matched to a gene: 2. The CDR3 is 13 amino acids.

This clonotype was detected ten times or more. Relative to the germline gene, one junction end is altered; a read error may explain this. The chain has TRBV12-3 or TRBV12-4 and TRBJ1-2; 7 bases align to TRBD1. This CDR3 comprises 14 residues. The CDR3 region has the DNA TGTACCAGCACCCTGAACAGGGGAACTATTGGCTACACCTTC. Protein: CTSTLNRGTIGYTF.

In its sample, this clonotype was seen many times. This chain connects TRBV3-1 to TRBJ2-3, with 15 bases identical to TRBD2. V shed 1 base and J 2 bases; nucleotides not matched to a gene: 10. Germline assignment: CDR1 LGHDT and CDR2 YNNKEL (reference sequence). This CDR3 has 20 amino acids. The CDR3 region is CASSQGVRGLAGGTTDTQYF. CDR3 DNA sequence: TGTGCCAGCAGCCAAGGCGTAAGGGGACTAGCGGGGGGAACCACAGATACGCAGTATTTT.

The rearrangement joins TRBV5-6 to TRBJ2-1, with TRBD2 identical over 8 bases. This CDR3 has 15 residues. Per the germline V gene, CDR1 is SGHDT and CDR2 is YYEEEE. The junction had 9 bases not matched to a gene; V was cut back by 2 bases and J by 8 bases. The CDR3, as DNA: TGTGCCAGCAGCTTTTTTAGCGGGGTATTGGATGAGCAGTTCTTC. As protein: CASSFFSGVLDEQFF.

This clonotype has just a few counts. CDR3 residues: CSATGKAGELFF. CDR3 nucleotides: TGCAGCGCGACAGGGAAGGCCGGGGAGCTGTTTTTT. The V and J genes are TRBV29-1 and TRBJ2-2, with 7 bases that match TRBD1. V was pared by 7 bases and J by 6 bases, with 5 bases of the junction left unmatched. From germline, CDR1 is SQVTM and CDR2 ANQGSEA. The CDR3 length is 12 residues.

This clonotype was detected a few times. A read error may produce the germline difference seen at one junction end. The chain is built from TRBV7-7 and TRBJ2-5; no definite D call. In germline, CDR1 is SSHAT, CDR2 FNYEAQ (reference sequence). The CDR3 contains 14 residues. CDR3 sequence (DNA): TGTGCTAGCAGCTTAGGGCCCACGCAAGAGACCCAGTACTTC. Translating gives CASSLGPTQETQYF.

This clonotype was recorded many times. This sequence joins TRBV28 and TRBJ2-3; D perhaps matches TRBD2 (5 bases). The CDR3 spans 14 residues. Trimming took 6 bases from V and 6 from J, leaving 16 bases between them. CDR1 and CDR2 (germline): MDHEN, SYDVKM. The CDR3 protein is CASSPKRTGDTQYF. The CDR3 DNA follows: TGTGCCAGCAGCCCCAAGCGGACGGGGGATACGCAGTATTTT.

This clonotype was recorded a few times. The chain is built from TRBV6-1 and TRBJ1-4; no firm D call. The CDR3 contains 14 residues. Deletions cut 3 bases from V and 4 bases from J, with 9 bases between. Germline assignment: CDR1 MNHNS and CDR2 SASEGT. This CDR3 reads CASSEARSNEKLFF. The DNA of the CDR3 is TGTGCCAGCAGTGAGGCACGGAGTAATGAAAAACTGTTTTTT.

The sample holds many counts of this clonotype. This chain links TRBV12-3 or TRBV12-4 with TRBJ2-7; TRBD2 is a possible D gene (6 bases). The V end was cut by 3 bases, the J end by 3 bases, with 12 bases between. CDR3 size: 14 residues. CDR3 residues: CASSFDWGVYEQYF. CDR3 nucleotides: TGTGCCAGCAGTTTTGACTGGGGGGTCTACGAGCAGTACTTC.